A single sample gave rise to the 28 T cell receptor beta chains below, sequenced in a study of blood T cell repertoires in COVID-19. Assay: immunoSEQ multiplex PCR; the TCRdb copy retains only in-frame clones and omits some. The data contain some 150,000 clones, around 87% of them singletons. The material sequenced was peripheral blood. The receptors here all came from a woman in her fifties or sixties with active or convalescent COVID-19.

This clone appeared a few times. The V and J genes are TRBV24-1 and TRBJ2-1, with TRBD1 matching over 7 bases. The germline CDR1 and CDR2 sequences are KGHDR and SFDVKD. The CDR3 sequence is 15 residues long. With V trimmed by 4 bases and J by 4 bases, 6 bases remained unmatched. The CDR3 reads CATSETGTVYNEQFF. CDR3 sequence (DNA): TGTGCCACCAGTGAGACCGGGACAGTGTACAATGAGCAGTTCTTC.

This clone was seen only once. J is TRBJ1-1 and V is TRBV2; D ambiguous. V dropped 0 bases and J dropped 1 base, with 6 bases sitting between them. The CDR3 extends over 14 amino acids. Germline CDR1 reads SNHLY; CDR2 reads FYNNEI. This chain's CDR3 is CASSEASSNTEAFF. CDR3 nucleotides: TGTGCCAGCAGTGAAGCTAGCTCGAACACTGAAGCTTTCTTT.

The rearrangement links TRBV10-3 to TRBJ1-2; D remains ambiguous. Germline V gene sequence: CDR1 ENHRY, CDR2 SYGVKD. Between the trimmed V and J ends, which lost 0 bases and 2 bases, there was a span of 7 bases. The CDR3 is 14 residues long. CDR3 sequence: CAISESGKNYGYTF. CDR3 bases: TGTGCCATCAGTGAGTCCGGTAAAAACTATGGCTACACCTTC.

This clone occurred a few times. This chain uses TRBV9 with TRBJ2-7, with 8 bases identical to TRBD1. Germline trimming cut 4 bases from V and 7 bases from J; bases unmatched to any gene: 7. The CDR3 loop spans 13 amino acids. Germline assignment: CDR1 SGDLS and CDR2 YYNGEE. The CDR3 region has the DNA TGTGCCAGCAGCCGTCAGGGGGCGCGGGAGCAGTACTTC. Its protein product is CASSRQGAREQYF.

The chain employs TRBV25-1 and TRBJ2-3; 10 bases are a match to TRBD2. CDR1 and CDR2 from the germline V gene are MGHDK and SYGVNS. Unmatched junction bases numbered 3, after V lost 6 bases and J lost 0 bases. The CDR3 spans 15 residues. CDR3 in amino acids: CASRERGGSTDTQYF. The CDR3, as DNA: TGTGCCAGCAGGGAGCGGGGGGGAAGCACAGATACGCAGTATTTT.

The chain couples TRBV19 to TRBJ1-6; the match to TRBD1 covers 7 bases. This CDR3 region has 14 residues. From germline, CDR1 is LNHDA and CDR2 SQIVND (reference sequence). After removal of 3 bases from V and 8 bases from J, the junction contained 4 bases not matched to a gene. CDR3 coding DNA: TGTGCCAGTAGTATTACAGGGGTGGATTCACCCCTCCACTTT. Its translation: CASSITGVDSPLHF.

CDR3 bases: TGTGCCAGTAGTGGAGGGACAGGAATTAAGGGCTATGGCTACACCTTC. Protein sequence: CASSGGTGIKGYGYTF. The chain employs TRBV19 and TRBJ1-2, with 8 bases aligning to TRBD1. Germline assignment: CDR1 LNHDA and CDR2 SQIVND (reference sequence). V dropped 5 bases and J dropped 4; count of bases not matched to a gene: 12. The CDR3 totals 16 residues.

This clone is a singleton in its sample. The gene calls are TRBV4-3 and TRBJ2-7, with a possible D match to TRBD1 (6 bases). This CDR3 contains 14 residues. V gave up 2 bases and J gave up 6 bases, with 14 bases separating them. In germline, CDR1 is LGHNA, CDR2 YSLEER. In DNA, the CDR3 is TGCGCCAGCAGCCAACATAGGGGGTTCGCCGAGCAGTACTTC. This codes for CASSQHRGFAEQYF.

CDR3 DNA sequence: TGTGCCAGCTCCCCCGGACACCTTAATGAAAAACTGTTTTTT. As protein: CASSPGHLNEKLFF. This chain links TRBV7-9 with TRBJ1-4, with a weak D call TRBD1 (5 bases). V was shortened by 8 bases and J by 4 bases, with 14 bases between the two germline ends. Germline loops: CDR1 SEHNR, CDR2 FQNEAQ (reference sequence). The CDR3 loop spans 14 amino acids. Using reference TRBV7-9 and TRBJ1-4 for the parts outside the CDR3, the full variable domain is DTGVSQNPRHKITKRGQNVTFRCDPISEHNRLYWYRQTLGQGPEFLTYFQNEAQLEKSRLLSDRFSAERPKGSFSTLEIQRTEQGDSAMYLCASSPGHLNEKLFFGSGTQLSVL.

V is TRBV6-5 and J is TRBJ1-1, with D maybe TRBD1 (6 bases). This CDR3 is 14 amino acids long. The germline gives CDR1 MNHEY, CDR2 SVGAGI. V was pared by 6 bases and J by 3 bases, with 14 bases between. In DNA form, the CDR3 reads TGTGCCAGCAGATACGGACAGTGGGACACTGAAGCTTTCTTT. The encoded protein is CASRYGQWDTEAFF.

The chain recombines TRBV6-1 with TRBJ2-1; 7 nucleotides line up with TRBD1. Germline lookup yields CDR1 MNHNS and CDR2 SASEGT. The CDR3 sequence is 15 residues long. V trimming: 5 bases; J trimming: 1 base; junction bases outside the gene matches: 5. CDR3 coding DNA: TGTGCCAGCAGTCTTCAACAGGGGTCCTACAATGAGCAGTTCTTC. Amino acid sequence: CASSLQQGSYNEQFF.

This clone was counted between two and nine times. The chain couples TRBV6-5 to TRBJ1-6, with TRBD1 identical over 8 bases. Germline loops: CDR1 MNHEY, CDR2 SVGAGI. The CDR3 runs 15 residues. The V and J ends lost 0 bases and 9 bases, in that order; junction bases with no gene match: 4. DNA of the CDR3: TGTGCCAGCAGTTACTCAGGACAGGGTAGTTCACCCCTCCACTTT. Translated: CASSYSGQGSSPLHF.

This sequence joins TRBV18 and TRBJ2-1; the match to TRBD2 covers 11 bases. J lost 0 bases, V lost 2 bases, and 0 bases had no gene match. There are 16 residues in the CDR3. Germline lookup yields CDR1 KGHSH and CDR2 LQKENI. CDR3 sequence (DNA): TGTGCCAGCTCACCAACTAGCGGGAGCTCCTACAATGAGCAGTTCTTC. It encodes CASSPTSGSSYNEQFF.

The chain couples TRBV5-1 to TRBJ2-7; 8 bases agree with TRBD1. The CDR3 is made up of 15 amino acids. Germline CDR1 is SGHRS and CDR2 is YFSETQ. Trimming cost V 4 bases and J 3 bases; bases outside gene matches: 9. The CDR3 coding sequence is TGCGCCAGCAGCCTAAGCCCGGGACAGGTCTACGAGCAGTACTTC. As protein: CASSLSPGQVYEQYF.

This chain uses TRBV7-9 with TRBJ1-4, with D uncertain. Germline assignment: CDR1 SEHNR and CDR2 FQNEAQ (reference sequence). The CDR3 length is 14 residues. The V gene lost 1 base and the J gene lost 7 bases, with 10 bases spanning the gap. The CDR3 coding sequence is TGTGCCAGCAGCTTAGTTGCGTCAGGTGAAAAACTGTTTTTT. Encoded protein: CASSLVASGEKLFF.

This clone was counted a single time. The rearrangement joins TRBV2 to TRBJ2-4, with D possibly being TRBD1 (6 bases). Germline CDR1 is SNHLY and CDR2 is FYNNEI. The CDR3 consists of 15 residues. The V end lost 4 bases, the J end lost 0 bases, and 10 bases lay between the germline ends. Written as DNA, the CDR3 is TGTGCCAGCAGTGGGACAGCCCTAGCCAAAAACATTCAGTACTTC. Translation gives CASSGTALAKNIQYF. Based on the CDR3 plus reference TRBV2 and TRBJ2-4, the full variable domain is EPEVTQTPSHQVTQMGQEVILRCVPISNHLYFYWYRQILGQKVEFLVSFYNNEISEKSEIFDDQFSVERPDGSNFTLKIRSTKLEDSAMYFCASSGTALAKNIQYFGAGTRLSVL.

V and J are TRBV6-1 and TRBJ2-3; possibly TRBD2 for D (6 bases). V lost 3 bases and J 4 bases, leaving 14 bases between the germline ends. Germline V gene lookup returns CDR1 MNHNS and CDR2 SASEGT. The CDR3 runs 15 residues. In DNA form, the CDR3 reads TGTGCCAGCAGTGACCGCCAGGGAGGCCCAGATACGCAGTATTTT. This codes for CASSDRQGGPDTQYF.

A single count supports this clone. CDR3 in DNA: TGTGCCAGCAGAACAGGGAACTCTGGAAACACCATATATTTT. Its protein product is CASRTGNSGNTIYF. This sequence joins TRBV9 and TRBJ1-3; possible D gene TRBD1, 6 bases. The CDR3 loop spans 14 amino acids. Germline CDR1 SGDLS, CDR2 YYNGEE. Trimming took 5 bases from V and 0 from J, leaving 9 bases between them.

This clone has more than one count but fewer than ten. This chain uses TRBV30 with TRBJ1-2; 10 bases map to TRBD1. The CDR3 is made up of 15 amino acids. Germline CDR1 reads GTSNPN; CDR2 reads SVGIG (reference sequence). V was clipped by 4 bases and J by 2 bases; unmatched bases: 7. The CDR3 coding sequence is TGTGCCTGGATCGGTGTGGGACAGGGGAACTATGGCTACACCTTC. It yields the protein CAWIGVGQGNYGYTF. The whole variable domain, remainder taken from reference TRBV30 and TRBJ1-2, is SQTIHQWPATLVQPVGSPLSLECTVEGTSNPNLYWYRQAAGRGLQLLFYSVGIGQISSEVPQNLSASRPQDRQFILSSKKLLLSDSGFYLCAWIGVGQGNYGYTFGSGTRLTVV.

J is TRBJ2-3 and V is TRBV28; D is undetermined. V lost 4 bases, J lost 9 bases, and 11 bases lay in between. The CDR3 sequence is 12 residues long. Germline V gives CDR1 MDHEN, CDR2 SYDVKM. The CDR3 here is CASSSKTQTQYF. The DNA of the CDR3 is TGTGCCAGCAGTTCCAAAACCCAGACGCAGTATTTT.

This sequence joins TRBV9 and TRBJ2-1; TRBD2 agrees at 8 bases. The CDR3 consists of 15 residues. V lost 3 bases and J lost 4; bases outside the gene matches: 6. The germline V gene encodes CDR1 SGDLS and CDR2 YYNGEE. DNA for the CDR3: TGTGCCAGCAGCGCGGGACTAGGGGTATACAATGAGCAGTTCTTC. Protein product: CASSAGLGVYNEQFF.

CDR3 coding DNA: TGCAGTGCTAGTCTGGCGGGGGGGCGAGGGGACAATGAGCAGTTCTTC. This encodes CSASLAGGRGDNEQFF. The chain recombines TRBV20-1 with TRBJ2-1; 9 bases are shared with TRBD2. CDR3 length equals 16 residues. The V segment lost 3 bases and the J segment 5 bases; nucleotides outside the gene matches: 11. Germline CDR1 is DFQATT and CDR2 is SNEGSKA (reference sequence).

The gene calls are TRBV5-1 and TRBJ1-6; the match to TRBD1 covers 7 bases. J lost 9 bases, V lost 4 bases, and 13 bases had no gene match. The V gene's germline CDR1 is SGHRS and CDR2 YFSETQ. This CDR3 region has 16 residues. The CDR3: CASSPRDRQIASPLHF. CDR3 DNA sequence: TGCGCCAGCAGCCCCCGGGACAGACAGATTGCTTCACCCCTCCACTTT.

The chain uses TRBV5-1 and TRBJ2-2; D is possibly TRBD1 (6 bases). Trimming removed 4 bases at V and 0 bases at J, with 10 bases between. From germline, CDR1 is SGHRS and CDR2 YFSETQ. This CDR3 has 15 residues. The chain's CDR3 is CASSTGHPNTGELFF. CDR3 coding DNA: TGCGCCAGCAGCACGGGACATCCGAACACCGGGGAGCTGTTTTTT.

This sequence joins TRBV7-2 and TRBJ1-6, with D unclear. CDR3 size: 13 residues. Germline assignment: CDR1 SGHTA and CDR2 FQGNSA. V was cut by 4 bases and J by 7 bases, with 8 bases left in between. CDR3 nucleotides: TGTGCCAGCAGCTATATAAGCAATTCACCCCTCCACTTT. This encodes CASSYISNSPLHF.

The chain employs TRBV4-3 and TRBJ2-2; D is uncertain. Trimming pared 0 bases from V and 0 bases from J, leaving 8 bases between. The CDR3 length is 16 residues. CDR1 is LGHNA, CDR2 YSLEER, per germline. The DNA of the CDR3 is TGCGCCAGCAGCCAAGACGGTCAAACGAACACCGGGGAGCTGTTTTTT. It is translated as CASSQDGQTNTGELFF.

The gene calls are TRBV15 and TRBJ1-4; D is uncertain. The CDR3 length is 18 residues. Trimming took off 2 bases at V and 0 bases at J, with 16 bases between the two ends. The germline CDR1 and CDR2 sequences are LNHNV and YYDKDF (reference sequence). The CDR3 coding sequence is TGTGCCACCAGCAGATCCCGTCGGCAGGTTGCAACTAATGAAAAACTGTTTTTT. It codes for CATSRSRRQVATNEKLFF.

The chain uses TRBV4-3 and TRBJ1-3; D gene ambiguous. Deletions cut 1 base from V and 9 bases from J, with 13 bases between. The CDR3 loop spans 14 amino acids. Germline assignment: CDR1 LGHNA and CDR2 YSLEER. The CDR3 sequence: CASSQVLGGGTIYF. The CDR3 bases are TGCGCCAGCAGCCAAGTTCTCGGCGGAGGCACCATATATTTT.